The 28 T cell receptor beta chains below were found in one sample sequenced in a study of shared clonotypes between healthy human individuals. Sequencing was performed with immunoSEQ multiplex PCR; in TCRdb, only in-frame clones are kept and a portion is missing. The profile shows about 190,000 clones, around 63% of them singletons. Sequencing was carried out using memory CD4+ T cells sorted from blood. Subset noted: CD45RA-negative fraction. Receptors originate from a man younger than 45 in good health.

The chain is built from TRBV18 and TRBJ1-3, with D possibly being TRBD1 (6 bases). V dropped 0 bases and J dropped 7 bases, with 10 bases sitting between them. CDR1 KGHSH and CDR2 LQKENI come from the germline V gene. There are 14 residues in the CDR3. CDR3 coding DNA: TGTGCCAGCTCACCACCAGGACAGCAGAACACCATATATTTT. Encoded protein: CASSPPGQQNTIYF.

Turning to this clone: A single base is all that separates this from a far larger clone, so a read error is likely. Other DNA sequences in the same sample also yield this CDR3. The V gene is TRBV28, the J gene TRBJ1-2; D perhaps matches TRBD1 (5 bases). Per the germline V gene, CDR1 is MDHEN and CDR2 is SYDVKM. The CDR3 sequence is 12 residues long. Trimming took 4 bases from V and 8 from J, leaving 11 bases between them. The DNA of the CDR3 is TGTGCCAGCAGTTCCCCCCAGGGCGGCTACACCTTC. It encodes CASSSPQGGYTF.

This chain uses TRBV7-9 with TRBJ2-7, with 9 bases matching TRBD2. J gave up 5 bases and V 6 bases, and 11 bases lay outside the gene matches. CDR3 length: 15 residues. In germline, CDR1 is SEHNR, CDR2 FQNEAQ (reference sequence). The CDR3 DNA sequence: TGTGCCAGCAGGAATTCCGGGACTAGCCACCACGAGCAGTACTTC. Its protein is CASRNSGTSHHEQYF.

The chain couples TRBV7-3 to TRBJ1-1; no clear D. This CDR3 contains 15 residues. V was cut by 2 bases and J by 1 base, with 11 bases left in between. The germline V gene has CDR1 SGHTA and CDR2 FQGTGA. CDR3 residues: CASSLSGSGNTEAFF. CDR3 DNA sequence: TGTGCCAGCAGCTTATCGGGCAGTGGGAACACTGAAGCTTTCTTT.

Only one count was recorded for this clone. The chain has TRBV7-2 and TRBJ2-3, with TRBD2 matching over 7 bases. The CDR3 consists of 14 residues. J was trimmed by 5 bases and V by 5 bases; bases with no gene match: 7. The germline V gene encodes CDR1 SGHTA and CDR2 FQGNSA. CDR3 sequence reads: CASSPTGGEDTQYF. In DNA, the CDR3 is TGTGCCAGCAGCCCGACGGGGGGAGAAGATACGCAGTATTTT. The full variable domain, completed using reference TRBV7-2 and TRBJ2-3, is GAGVSQSPSNKVTEKGKDVELRCDPISGHTALYWYRQSLGQGLEFLIYFQGNSAPDKSGLPSDRFSAERTGGSVSTLTIQRTQQEDSAVYLCASSPTGGEDTQYFGPGTRLTVL.

This sequence joins TRBV7-2 and TRBJ1-1; maybe TRBD1 (5 bases). Germline CDR1 SGHTA, CDR2 FQGNSA. The V end was cut by 5 bases, the J end by 1 base, with 8 bases between. This CDR3 region has 13 residues. The CDR3 coding sequence is TGTGCCAGCAGCCCCGGGGGGAACACTGAAGCTTTCTTT. Translation gives CASSPGGNTEAFF.

The J gene is TRBJ2-3, the V gene TRBV6-5, with D possibly matching TRBD2 (5 bases). CDR3 size: 13 residues. V was cut by 6 bases and J by 9 bases, with 16 bases left in between. The germline V gene has CDR1 MNHEY and CDR2 SVGAGI. The CDR3 is CASSHPGGGTQYF. CDR3 coding DNA: TGTGCCAGCAGCCACCCTGGCGGAGGAACGCAGTATTTT.

The chain links TRBV7-6 to TRBJ2-2, with a tentative D call TRBD2 (6 bases). V dropped 3 bases and J dropped 5 bases, with 13 bases sitting between them. The CDR3 runs to 15 residues. Germline assignment: CDR1 SGHVS and CDR2 FNYEAQ. CDR3 coding DNA: TGTGCCAGCAGCTTGGCGATGGGGGGAACCGGGGAGCTGTTTTTT. It specifies CASSLAMGGTGELFF.

The J gene is TRBJ1-3, the V gene TRBV11-2; D might be TRBD1 (6 bases). V lost 5 bases to trimming and J lost 0 bases, with 8 bases between them. The CDR3 contains 14 residues. CDR1 and CDR2 from the germline V gene are SGHAT and FQNNGV. CDR3 residues: CASSPGASGNTIYF. The CDR3 DNA sequence: TGTGCCAGCAGCCCAGGGGCCTCTGGAAACACCATATATTTT. Full variable domain (remainder filled in from reference TRBV11-2 and TRBJ1-3): EAGVAQSPRYKIIEKRQSVAFWCNPISGHATLYWYQQILGQGPKLLIQFQNNGVVDDSQLPKDRFSAERLKGVDSTLKIQPAKLEDSAVYLCASSPGASGNTIYFGEGSWLTVV.

CDR3 sequence reads: CASSESLTVSSYNEQFF. In DNA, the CDR3 is TGTGCCAGCAGCGAATCACTAACCGTGAGCTCCTACAATGAGCAGTTCTTC. The V gene is TRBV7-2, the J gene TRBJ2-1; D gene uncertain. The germline V gene has CDR1 SGHTA and CDR2 FQGNSA. Trimming took 5 bases from V and 0 from J, leaving 17 bases between them. The CDR3 is made up of 17 amino acids.

V usage is TRBV2 and J usage is TRBJ1-2; 7 positions match TRBD1. The ends lost 4 bases at V and 0 bases at J; junction bases unmatched: 2. CDR3 size: 14 residues. Germline CDR1 reads SNHLY; CDR2 reads FYNNEI. CDR3 protein: CASSGDSANYGYTF. For the CDR3, the DNA is TGTGCCAGCAGTGGGGACAGTGCTAACTATGGCTACACCTTC.

The CDR3 loop reads CASSVGGNQPQHF. The CDR3 region has the DNA TGTGCCAGTAGTGTAGGGGGAAATCAGCCCCAGCATTTT. The chain is built from TRBV19 and TRBJ1-5; weak D call: TRBD1 (6 bases). Trimming cost V 5 bases and J 4 bases, with 9 bases left between them. Germline V gene sequence: CDR1 LNHDA, CDR2 SQIVND (reference sequence). The length of the CDR3 is 13 residues.

As DNA, the CDR3 is TGTGCCAGCAGTTTGGGGAGACAGGGGCTCCACGAGCAGTACTTC. Translating it yields CASSLGRQGLHEQYF. V usage is TRBV27 and J usage is TRBJ2-7, with 8 bases aligning to TRBD1. The CDR3 spans 15 residues. J was trimmed by 5 bases and V by 3 bases; bases with no gene match: 9. Looked up from germline, CDR1 is MNHEY and CDR2 is SMNVEV (reference sequence).

V is TRBV7-9 and J is TRBJ2-1; D is undetermined. CDR3 size: 16 residues. V was clipped by 5 bases and J by 2 bases, with 16 bases between them. Germline V gives CDR1 SEHNR, CDR2 FQNEAQ (reference sequence). The CDR3 sequence: CASSTTDPKTYNEQFF. CDR3 bases: TGTGCCAGCAGCACTACGGACCCCAAGACCTACAATGAGCAGTTCTTC. Full variable domain (remainder filled in from reference TRBV7-9 and TRBJ2-1): DTGVSQNPRHKITKRGQNVTFRCDPISEHNRLYWYRQTLGQGPEFLTYFQNEAQLEKSRLLSDRFSAERPKGSFSTLEIQRTEQGDSAMYLCASSTTDPKTYNEQFFGPGTRLTVL.

This clone was picked up one time. This chain connects TRBV5-6 to TRBJ1-1, with D perhaps TRBD1 (5 bases). The CDR3 runs to 14 residues. V was trimmed by 0 bases and J by 4 bases, leaving 10 bases between them. The germline V gene encodes CDR1 SGHDT and CDR2 YYEEEE. CDR3 coding DNA: TGTGCCAGCAGCTTGGGGACATTCAGCACTGAAGCTTTCTTT. This gives the protein CASSLGTFSTEAFF.

As to this clone: Other nucleotide sequences from this sample produce the same CDR3. The chain recombines TRBV5-1 with TRBJ2-3; 7 positions agree with TRBD1. Losses at the gene ends were 5 bases for V and 3 bases for J; bases not matched to a gene: 9. This CDR3 region has 15 residues. The V gene's germline CDR1 is SGHRS and CDR2 YFSETQ. The CDR3 is CASSLRGLGTDTQYF. CDR3 nucleotides: TGCGCCAGCAGTTTGAGGGGGCTCGGGACAGATACGCAGTATTTT.

This sequence joins TRBV10-3 and TRBJ2-7, with 10 bases that match TRBD1. The CDR3 is 13 residues long. CDR1 and CDR2 from the germline V gene are ENHRY and SYGVKD. V trimming: 5 bases; J trimming: 6 bases; junction bases outside the gene matches: 4. The CDR3 coding sequence is TGTGCCATCAGTAACCGGGACAGGGGCGAGCAGTACTTC. This encodes CAISNRDRGEQYF.

On this clone: Other DNA sequences in this specimen translate into the identical CDR3. The chain has TRBV6-1 and TRBJ1-1; D unresolved. V shed 3 bases and J shed 6 bases, with 8 bases lying between them. The CDR3 totals 12 residues. Germline CDR1 reads MNHNS; CDR2 reads SASEGT. DNA of the CDR3: TGTGCCAGCAGTGACCGGGTAGCTGAAGCTTTCTTT. This codes for CASSDRVAEAFF.

This clone was seen a few times. The chain employs TRBV28 and TRBJ1-5, with D perhaps matching TRBD1 (6 bases). Germline lookup yields CDR1 MDHEN and CDR2 SYDVKM. The CDR3 length is 14 residues. The V and J ends lost 8 bases and 1 base respectively, with 12 bases between them. The DNA of the CDR3 is TGTGCCAGCGGAAAGGGGGGGAGCAATCAGCCCCAGCATTTT. This encodes CASGKGGSNQPQHF.

V and J are TRBV5-1 and TRBJ1-2; D might be TRBD1 (5 bases). V lost 4 bases and J 4 bases, leaving 14 bases between the germline ends. CDR3 length equals 14 residues. Germline CDR1 is SGHRS and CDR2 is YFSETQ. CDR3 sequence reads: CASSPGSGTYGYTF. The CDR3 DNA reads TGCGCCAGCAGCCCCGGTTCGGGGACCTATGGCTACACCTTC. The entire variable domain, with the rest obtained from reference TRBV5-1 and TRBJ1-2, is as follows: KAGVTQTPRYLIKTRGQQVTLSCSPISGHRSVSWYQQTPGQGLQFLFEYFSETQRNKGNFPGRFSGRQFSNSRSEMNVSTLELGDSALYLCASSPGSGTYGYTFGSGTRLTVV.

The chain carries TRBV6-5 and TRBJ1-4, with D unclear. From germline, CDR1 is MNHEY and CDR2 SVGAGI. Trimming cost V 2 bases and J 8 bases, with 9 bases left between them. This CDR3 comprises 13 residues. This chain's CDR3 is CASSYLREEKLFF. The CDR3 nucleotides read TGTGCCAGCAGTTACCTACGAGAGGAAAAACTGTTTTTT.

The V gene is TRBV7-2, the J gene TRBJ1-3, with D uncertain. V lost 5 bases, J lost 0 bases, and 11 bases lay in between. Germline V lookup: CDR1 SGHTA, CDR2 FQGNSA. The CDR3 extends over 15 amino acids. CDR3 residues: CASSTGKSSGNTIYF. As DNA, the CDR3 is TGTGCCAGCAGCACCGGAAAGAGCTCTGGAAACACCATATATTTT.

V and J are TRBV5-1 and TRBJ2-7; 10 nucleotides agree with TRBD1. CDR3 length equals 15 residues. The germline V gene has CDR1 SGHRS and CDR2 YFSETQ. V gave up 2 bases and J gave up 6 bases; unmatched junction bases: 8. CDR3: CASSFAGQGIGEQYF. The CDR3 DNA reads as TGCGCCAGCAGCTTTGCGGGACAGGGGATCGGCGAGCAGTACTTC.

The chain carries TRBV4-2 and TRBJ2-1; D may correspond to TRBD1 or TRBD2 (5 bases each). With 0 bases removed from V and 0 bases from J, the gap between germline ends came to 15 bases. Per germline, CDR1 LGHNA and CDR2 YNFKEQ. CDR3 length: 18 amino acids. CDR3 loop: CASSQDEGRASSYNEQFF. DNA of the CDR3: TGTGCCAGCAGCCAAGATGAGGGGCGGGCTAGCTCCTACAATGAGCAGTTCTTC.

This chain joins TRBV28 and TRBJ1-4; no reliable D call. The CDR3 is 14 amino acids. Germline-derived CDR1 and CDR2 are MDHEN and SYDVKM. V was cut by 8 bases and J by 4 bases, with 14 bases left in between. DNA for the CDR3: TGTGCCAGCGCGTTTTGGGGAGTTAATGAAAAACTGTTTTTT. This gives the protein CASAFWGVNEKLFF. The full variable domain, its missing parts supplied by reference TRBV28 and TRBJ1-4, is DVKVTQSSRYLVKRTGEKVFLECVQDMDHENMFWYRQDPGLGLRLIYFSYDVKMKEKGDIPEGYSVSREKKERFSLILESASTNQTSMYLCASAFWGVNEKLFFGSGTQLSVL.

This rearrangement joins TRBV18 to TRBJ2-2, with D perhaps TRBD2 (6 bases). V dropped 6 bases and J dropped 1 base, with 15 bases sitting between them. The germline V gene encodes CDR1 KGHSH and CDR2 LQKENI. CDR3 size: 16 residues. CDR3 DNA: TGTGCCAGCTCCCCTTTTGGCGGGGTGAACACCGGGGAGCTGTTTTTT. Amino acid sequence: CASSPFGGVNTGELFF.

The chain combines TRBV27 with TRBJ2-3; TRBD1 might be the D (5 bases). The V gene lost 3 bases and the J gene lost 2 bases, with 12 bases spanning the gap. The CDR3 covers 15 residues. From germline, CDR1 is MNHEY and CDR2 SMNVEV (reference sequence). CDR3 sequence reads: CASSLTESFTDTQYF. CDR3 nucleotides: TGTGCCAGCAGTTTGACAGAATCCTTCACAGATACGCAGTATTTT.

The chain is built from TRBV11-2 and TRBJ2-7; possible D gene TRBD2, 6 bases. Germline V gives CDR1 SGHAT, CDR2 FQNNGV. Trimming removed 0 bases at V and 6 bases at J, with 18 bases between. This CDR3 is built from 16 residues. CDR3 residues: CASSLDLGEALLEQYF. The CDR3 region has the DNA TGTGCCAGCAGCTTAGATTTGGGGGAGGCTCTTCTCGAGCAGTACTTC.